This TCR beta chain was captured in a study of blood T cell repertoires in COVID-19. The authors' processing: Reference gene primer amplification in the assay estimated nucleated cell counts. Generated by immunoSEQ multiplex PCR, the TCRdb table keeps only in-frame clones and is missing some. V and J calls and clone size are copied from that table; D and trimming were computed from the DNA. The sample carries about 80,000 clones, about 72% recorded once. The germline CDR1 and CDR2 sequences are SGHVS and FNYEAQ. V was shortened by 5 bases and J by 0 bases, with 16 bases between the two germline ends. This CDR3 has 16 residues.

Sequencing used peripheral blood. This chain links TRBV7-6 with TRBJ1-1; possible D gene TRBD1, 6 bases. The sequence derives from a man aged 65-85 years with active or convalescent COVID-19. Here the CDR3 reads CASSRGNRDLNTEAFF. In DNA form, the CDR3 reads TGTGCCAGCAGCCGGGGCAACAGGGATTTGAACACTGAAGCTTTCTTT.